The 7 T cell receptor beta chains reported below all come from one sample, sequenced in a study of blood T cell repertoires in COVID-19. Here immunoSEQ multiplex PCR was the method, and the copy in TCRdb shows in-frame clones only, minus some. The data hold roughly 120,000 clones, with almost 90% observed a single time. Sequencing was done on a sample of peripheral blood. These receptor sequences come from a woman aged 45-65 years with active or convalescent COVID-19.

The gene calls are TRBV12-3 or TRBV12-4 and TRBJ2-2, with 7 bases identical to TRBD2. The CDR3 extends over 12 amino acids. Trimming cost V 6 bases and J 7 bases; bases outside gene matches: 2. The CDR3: CASRTGGGELFF. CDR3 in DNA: TGTGCCAGCAGGACGGGGGGCGGGGAGCTGTTTTTT.

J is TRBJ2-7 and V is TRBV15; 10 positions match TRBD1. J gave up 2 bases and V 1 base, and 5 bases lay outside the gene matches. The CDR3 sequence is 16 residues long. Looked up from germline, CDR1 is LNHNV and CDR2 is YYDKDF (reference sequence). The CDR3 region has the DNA TGTGCCACCAGCAGAGTGGGACAGGGGAGCCCCTACGAGCAGTACTTC. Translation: CATSRVGQGSPYEQYF.

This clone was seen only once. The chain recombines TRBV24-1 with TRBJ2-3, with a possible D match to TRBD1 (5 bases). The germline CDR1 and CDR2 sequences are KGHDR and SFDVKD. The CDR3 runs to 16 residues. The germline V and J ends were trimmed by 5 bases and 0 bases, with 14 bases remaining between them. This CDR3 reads CATSGRKGSSTDTQYF. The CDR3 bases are TGTGCCACCAGTGGACGAAAGGGGTCTAGCACAGATACGCAGTATTTT.

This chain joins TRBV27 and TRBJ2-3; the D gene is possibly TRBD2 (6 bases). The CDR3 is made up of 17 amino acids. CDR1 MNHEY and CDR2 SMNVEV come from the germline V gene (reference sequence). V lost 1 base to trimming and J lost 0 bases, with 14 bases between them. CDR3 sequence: CASSLFGGIPSTDTQYF. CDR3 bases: TGTGCCAGCAGTTTATTTGGCGGGATCCCTAGCACAGATACGCAGTATTTT.

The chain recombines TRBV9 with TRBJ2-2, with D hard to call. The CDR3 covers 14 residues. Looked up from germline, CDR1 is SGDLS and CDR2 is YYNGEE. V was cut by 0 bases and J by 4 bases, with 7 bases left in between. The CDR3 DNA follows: TGTGCCAGCAGCGTAGGGCAGGCCACCGGGGAGCTGTTTTTT. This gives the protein CASSVGQATGELFF.

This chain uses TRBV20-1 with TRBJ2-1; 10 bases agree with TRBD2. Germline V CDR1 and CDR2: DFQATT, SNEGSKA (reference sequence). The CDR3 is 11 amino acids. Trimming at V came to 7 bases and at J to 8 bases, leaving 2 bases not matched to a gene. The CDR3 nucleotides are TGCAGTGGTCTAGCGGGAGATGAGCAGTTCTTC. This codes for CSGLAGDEQFF.

Here the CDR3 DNA reads TGTGCCAGCAGCTCGTCCGGGGAGCTGTTTTTT. As protein: CASSSSGELFF. V and J are TRBV7-9 and TRBJ2-2, with D uncertain. This CDR3 has 11 amino acids. The V end was cut by 4 bases, the J end by 6 bases, with 3 bases between. Germline CDR1 reads SEHNR; CDR2 reads FQNEAQ (reference sequence). The full variable domain, with the rest looked up from reference TRBV7-9 and TRBJ2-2, is DTGVSQNPRHKITKRGQNVTFRCDPISEHNRLYWYRQTLGQGPEFLTYFQNEAQLEKSRLLSDRFSAERPKGSFSTLEIQRTEQGDSAMYLCASSSSGELFFGEGSRLTVL.